This TCR beta chain was sequenced for a study of blood T cell repertoires in COVID-19. As for the study in general: T cells, B-cell-depleted T cells, or PBMCs supplied cDNA or gDNA.

The CDR3 sequence is 15 residues long. From germline, CDR1 is LGHDT and CDR2 YNNKEL (reference sequence). Trimming cost V 6 bases and J 2 bases, with 14 bases left between them. In the source study's methods: By means of reference gene primer amplification, nucleated cell counts were estimated. Sequencing was performed with immunoSEQ multiplex PCR; in TCRdb, only in-frame clones are kept and a portion is missing. The V and J calls and the clone size are those of that table, but D and trimming were determined from the DNA. The sample holds roughly 340,000 clones, 75% to 90% seen once. The sequenced sample consisted of peripheral blood. This rearrangement joins TRBV3-1 (or the pseudogene TRBV3-2) to TRBJ1-3; possible D gene TRBD1, 6 bases. The receptor's source is a woman in her 50s with COVID-19, enrolled during active disease. CDR3 loop: CASRPGQSTGNTIYF. The CDR3, as DNA: TGTGCCAGCAGACCTGGACAGTCAACTGGAAACACCATATATTTT.